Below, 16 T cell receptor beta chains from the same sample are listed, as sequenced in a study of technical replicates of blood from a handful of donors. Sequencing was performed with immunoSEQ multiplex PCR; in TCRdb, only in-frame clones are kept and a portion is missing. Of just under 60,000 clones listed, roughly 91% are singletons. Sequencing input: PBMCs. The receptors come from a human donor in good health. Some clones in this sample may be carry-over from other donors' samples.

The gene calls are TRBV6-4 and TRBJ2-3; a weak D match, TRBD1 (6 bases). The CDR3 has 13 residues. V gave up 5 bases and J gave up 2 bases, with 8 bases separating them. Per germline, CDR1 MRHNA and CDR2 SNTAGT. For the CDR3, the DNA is TGTGCCAGCAGTACAGGGTACACAGATACGCAGTATTTT. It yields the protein CASSTGYTDTQYF.

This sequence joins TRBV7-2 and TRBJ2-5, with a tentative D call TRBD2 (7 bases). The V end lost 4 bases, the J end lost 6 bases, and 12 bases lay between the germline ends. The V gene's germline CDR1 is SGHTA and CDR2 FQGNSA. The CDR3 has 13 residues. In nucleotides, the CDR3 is TGTGCCAGCAGCTCGGGGGGCGGAAAGACCCAGTACTTC. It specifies CASSSGGGKTQYF.

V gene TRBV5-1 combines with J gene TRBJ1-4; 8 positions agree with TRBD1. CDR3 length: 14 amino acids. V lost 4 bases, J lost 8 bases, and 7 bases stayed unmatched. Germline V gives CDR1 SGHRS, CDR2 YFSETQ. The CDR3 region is CASSTGGPGEKLFF. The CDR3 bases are TGCGCCAGCAGCACAGGGGGACCGGGAGAAAAACTGTTTTTT.

CDR3: CASSLELGHQPQHF. In DNA form, the CDR3 reads TGTGCCAGCAGCTTAGAATTGGGGCACCAGCCCCAGCATTTT. J is TRBJ1-5 and V is TRBV7-8, with TRBD1 as a possible D gene (5 bases). This CDR3 is 14 amino acids long. Trimming removed 1 base from V and 7 bases from J, with 11 bases in between. Germline loops: CDR1 SGHVS, CDR2 FQNEAQ.

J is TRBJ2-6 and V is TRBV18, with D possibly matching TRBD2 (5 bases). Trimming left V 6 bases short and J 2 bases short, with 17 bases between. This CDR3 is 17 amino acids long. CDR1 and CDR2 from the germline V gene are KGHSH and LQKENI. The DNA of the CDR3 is TGTGCCAGCTCCCCTACCTTTGTGGGAGCTGGGGCCAACGTCCTGACTTTC. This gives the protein CASSPTFVGAGANVLTF.

The CDR3 reads CASSLEGQGPHGYTF. CDR3 in DNA: TGCGCCAGCAGCTTGGAGGGACAGGGGCCCCATGGCTACACCTTC. V usage is TRBV5-1 and J usage is TRBJ1-2; 10 bases are a match to TRBD1. Trimming at V came to 0 bases and at J to 6 bases, leaving 5 bases not matched to a gene. The CDR3 loop spans 15 amino acids. Germline CDR1 is SGHRS and CDR2 is YFSETQ.

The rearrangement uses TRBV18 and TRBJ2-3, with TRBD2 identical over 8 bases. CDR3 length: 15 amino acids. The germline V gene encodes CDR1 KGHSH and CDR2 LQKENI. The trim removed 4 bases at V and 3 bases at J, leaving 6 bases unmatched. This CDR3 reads CASSLREVRTDTQYF. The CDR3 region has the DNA TGTGCCAGCTCACTGCGGGAGGTTAGAACAGATACGCAGTATTTT.

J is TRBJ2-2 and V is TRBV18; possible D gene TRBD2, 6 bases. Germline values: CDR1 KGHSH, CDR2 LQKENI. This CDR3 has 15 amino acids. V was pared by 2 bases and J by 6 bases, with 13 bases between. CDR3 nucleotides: TGTGCCAGCTCACCAAGGAGGGTTGAAGCCGGGGAGCTGTTTTTT. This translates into CASSPRRVEAGELFF.

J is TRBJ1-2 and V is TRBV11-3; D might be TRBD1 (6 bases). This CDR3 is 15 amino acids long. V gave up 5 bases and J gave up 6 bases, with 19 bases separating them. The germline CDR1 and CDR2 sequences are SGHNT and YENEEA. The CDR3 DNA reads TGTGCCAGCAGCGGGCGACAGGATTCGGGTCATGGCTACACCTTC. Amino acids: CASSGRQDSGHGYTF.

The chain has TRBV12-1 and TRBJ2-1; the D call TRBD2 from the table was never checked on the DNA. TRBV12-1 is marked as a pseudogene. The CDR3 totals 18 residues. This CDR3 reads CASSPRTSGRTSYNEQFF. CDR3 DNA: TGTGCCAGCAGCCCTCGGACTAGCGGGAGAACGTCCTACAATGAGCAGTTCTTC.

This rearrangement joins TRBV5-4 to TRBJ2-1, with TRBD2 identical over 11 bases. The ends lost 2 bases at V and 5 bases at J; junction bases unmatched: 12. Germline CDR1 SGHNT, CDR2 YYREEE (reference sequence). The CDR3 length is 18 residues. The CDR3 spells CASSFVLAGGRMHNEQFF. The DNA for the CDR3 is TGTGCCAGCAGCTTTGTTTTAGCGGGAGGGCGGATGCACAATGAGCAGTTCTTC.

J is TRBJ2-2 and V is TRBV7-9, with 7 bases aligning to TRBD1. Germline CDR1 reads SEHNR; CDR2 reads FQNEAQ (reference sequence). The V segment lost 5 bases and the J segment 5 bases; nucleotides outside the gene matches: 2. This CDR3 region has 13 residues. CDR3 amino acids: CASSIQGTGELFF. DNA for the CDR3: TGTGCCAGCAGCATACAGGGGACCGGGGAGCTGTTTTTT.

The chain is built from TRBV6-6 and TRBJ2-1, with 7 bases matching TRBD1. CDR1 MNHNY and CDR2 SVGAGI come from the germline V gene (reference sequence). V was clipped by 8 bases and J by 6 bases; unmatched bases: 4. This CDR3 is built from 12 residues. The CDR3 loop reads CASAAGGNEQFF. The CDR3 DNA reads TGTGCCAGCGCGGCAGGGGGCAATGAGCAGTTCTTC.

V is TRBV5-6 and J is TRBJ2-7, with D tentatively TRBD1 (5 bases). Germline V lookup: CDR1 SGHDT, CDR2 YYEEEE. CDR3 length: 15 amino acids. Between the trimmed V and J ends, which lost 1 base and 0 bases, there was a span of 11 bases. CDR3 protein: CASSLWTRSSYEQYF. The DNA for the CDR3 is TGTGCCAGCAGCTTGTGGACAAGGAGCTCCTACGAGCAGTACTTC.

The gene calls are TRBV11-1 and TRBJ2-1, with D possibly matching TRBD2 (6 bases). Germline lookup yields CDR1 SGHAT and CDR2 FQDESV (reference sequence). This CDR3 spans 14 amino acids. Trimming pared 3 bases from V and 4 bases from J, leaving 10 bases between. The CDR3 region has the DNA TGTGCCAGCAGCTTTGGCGGGGATTACAATGAGCAGTTCTTC. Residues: CASSFGGDYNEQFF. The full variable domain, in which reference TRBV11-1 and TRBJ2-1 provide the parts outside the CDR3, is EAEVAQSPRYKITEKSQAVAFWCDPISGHATLYWYRQILGQGPELLVQFQDESVVDDSQLPKDRFSAERLKGVDSTLKIQPAELGDSAMYLCASSFGGDYNEQFFGPGTRLTVL.

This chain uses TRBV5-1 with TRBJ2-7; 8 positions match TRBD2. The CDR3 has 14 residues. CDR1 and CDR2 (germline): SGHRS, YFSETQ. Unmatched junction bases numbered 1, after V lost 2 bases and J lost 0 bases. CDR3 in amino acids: CASSFGTSSYEQYF. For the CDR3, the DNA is TGCGCCAGCAGCTTTGGGACTAGCTCCTACGAGCAGTACTTC.